Below, one TCR beta chain is given with its context. What it binds is unknown. These data come from a study of T cell responses to AZD1222 COVID-19 vaccine. Profiled with immunoSEQ multiplex PCR; TCRdb holds only in-frame clones, not every one. The table lists 150,000 to 200,000 clones, roughly 88% of them singletons. The V gene end was trimmed by 3 bases and the J gene end by 6 bases; junction bases not matched to a gene: 5. Germline V gene lookup returns CDR1 LGHDT and CDR2 YNNKEL (reference sequence). The CDR3 length is 14 residues. The study's findings and limits: Epitopes outside B.1.351 and B.1.1.7 mutated regions reportedly drew nearly half of spike TCRs. Repertoire samples came only from after the peak T cell response. Mapped onto spike, vaccine-associated CD4 TCRs spanned it and were dominant at 160-218 and 743-854. Clonal diversity may have been underestimated, and the donors were mostly white British, with more females than males.

The sequencing here drew on peripheral blood, taken 28 days after the second AZD1222 dose. This TCR derives from an adult who received the AZD1222 COVID-19 vaccine. The chain combines TRBV3-1 (or the pseudogene TRBV3-2) with TRBJ1-3; TRBD1 matches at 7 bases. In DNA form, the CDR3 reads TGTGCCAGCAGCCAGGGGACAGCTCCAAACACCATATATTTT. Encoded protein: CASSQGTAPNTIYF.